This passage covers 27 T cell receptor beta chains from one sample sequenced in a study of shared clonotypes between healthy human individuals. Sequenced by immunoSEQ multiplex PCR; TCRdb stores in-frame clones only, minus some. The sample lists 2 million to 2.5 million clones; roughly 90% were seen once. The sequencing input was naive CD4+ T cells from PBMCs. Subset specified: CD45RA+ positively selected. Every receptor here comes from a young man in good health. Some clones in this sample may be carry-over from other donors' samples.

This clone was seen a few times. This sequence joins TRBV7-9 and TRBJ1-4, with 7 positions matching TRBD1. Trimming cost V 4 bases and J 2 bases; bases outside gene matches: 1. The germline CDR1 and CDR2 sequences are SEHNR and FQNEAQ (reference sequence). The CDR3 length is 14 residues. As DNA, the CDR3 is TGTGCCAGCAGCTCCAGGGGGACTAATGAAAAACTGTTTTTT. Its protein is CASSSRGTNEKLFF.

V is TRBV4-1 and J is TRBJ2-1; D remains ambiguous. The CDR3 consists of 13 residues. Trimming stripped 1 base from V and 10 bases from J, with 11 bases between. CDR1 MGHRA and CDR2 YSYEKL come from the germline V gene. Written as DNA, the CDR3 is TGCGCCAGCAGCCAAGTTTCCTGGGCAGAGCAGTTCTTC. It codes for CASSQVSWAEQFF.

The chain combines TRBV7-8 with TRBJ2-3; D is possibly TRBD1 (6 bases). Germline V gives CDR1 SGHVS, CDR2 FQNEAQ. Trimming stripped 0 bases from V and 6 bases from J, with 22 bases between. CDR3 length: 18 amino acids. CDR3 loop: CASSLAQANRVIADTQYF. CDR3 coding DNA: TGTGCCAGCAGCTTAGCGCAGGCTAACAGGGTGATAGCTGATACGCAGTATTTT.

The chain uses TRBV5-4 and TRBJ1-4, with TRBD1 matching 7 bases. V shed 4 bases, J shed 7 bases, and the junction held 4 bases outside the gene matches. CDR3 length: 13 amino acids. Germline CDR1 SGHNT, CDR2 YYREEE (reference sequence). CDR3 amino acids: CASSRSGGEKLFF. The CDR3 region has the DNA TGTGCCAGCAGCCGCTCAGGGGGTGAAAAACTGTTTTTT.

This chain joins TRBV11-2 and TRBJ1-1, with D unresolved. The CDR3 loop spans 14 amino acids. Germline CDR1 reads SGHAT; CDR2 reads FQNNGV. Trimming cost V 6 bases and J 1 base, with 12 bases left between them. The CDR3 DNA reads TGTGCCAGCAGTTACAGCCCCGAGAACACTGAAGCTTTCTTT. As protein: CASSYSPENTEAFF. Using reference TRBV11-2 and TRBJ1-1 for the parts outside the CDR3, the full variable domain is EAGVAQSPRYKIIEKRQSVAFWCNPISGHATLYWYQQILGQGPKLLIQFQNNGVVDDSQLPKDRFSAERLKGVDSTLKIQPAKLEDSAVYLCASSYSPENTEAFFGQGTRLTVV.

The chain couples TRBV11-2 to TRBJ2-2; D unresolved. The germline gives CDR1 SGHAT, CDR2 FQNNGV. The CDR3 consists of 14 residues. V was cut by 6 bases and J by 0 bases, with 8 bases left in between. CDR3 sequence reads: CASSIFPNTGELFF. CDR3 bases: TGTGCCAGCAGTATTTTCCCGAACACCGGGGAGCTGTTTTTT.

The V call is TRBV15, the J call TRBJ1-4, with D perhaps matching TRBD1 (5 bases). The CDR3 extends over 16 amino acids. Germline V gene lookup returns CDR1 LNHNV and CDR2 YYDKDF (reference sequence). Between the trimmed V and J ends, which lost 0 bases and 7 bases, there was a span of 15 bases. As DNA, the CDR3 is TGTGCCACCAGCAGAGATGGGGGGTCCTCGGGTGAAAAACTGTTTTTT. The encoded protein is CATSRDGGSSGEKLFF.

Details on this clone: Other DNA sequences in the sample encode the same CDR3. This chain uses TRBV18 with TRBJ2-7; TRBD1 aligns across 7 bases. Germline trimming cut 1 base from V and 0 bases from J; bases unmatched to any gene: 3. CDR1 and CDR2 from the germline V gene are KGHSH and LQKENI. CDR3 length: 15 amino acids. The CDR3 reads CASSPRTGSSYEQYF. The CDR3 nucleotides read TGTGCCAGCTCACCACGGACAGGTTCCTCCTACGAGCAGTACTTC.

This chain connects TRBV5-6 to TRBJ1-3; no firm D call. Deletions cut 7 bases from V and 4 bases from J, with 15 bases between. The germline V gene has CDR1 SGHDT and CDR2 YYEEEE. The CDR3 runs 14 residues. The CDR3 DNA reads TGTGCCAGCGGGTCCTTGTCAGCGGGAAACACCATATATTTT. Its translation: CASGSLSAGNTIYF.

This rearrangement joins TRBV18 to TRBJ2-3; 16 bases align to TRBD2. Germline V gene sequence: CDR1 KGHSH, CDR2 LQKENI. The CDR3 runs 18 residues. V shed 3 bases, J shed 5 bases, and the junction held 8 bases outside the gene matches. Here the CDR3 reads CASSPGLAGGPAGDTQYF. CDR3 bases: TGTGCCAGCTCACCGGGACTAGCGGGAGGGCCGGCCGGAGATACGCAGTATTTT. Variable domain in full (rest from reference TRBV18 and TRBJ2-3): NAGVMQNPRHLVRRRGQEARLRCSPMKGHSHVYWYRQLPEEGLKFMVYLQKENIIDESGMPKERFSAEFPKEGPSILRIQQVVRGDSAAYFCASSPGLAGGPAGDTQYFGPGTRLTVL.

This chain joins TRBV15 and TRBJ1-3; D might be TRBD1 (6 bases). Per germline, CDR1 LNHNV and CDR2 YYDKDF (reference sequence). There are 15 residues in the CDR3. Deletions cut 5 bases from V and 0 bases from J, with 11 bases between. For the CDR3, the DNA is TGTGCCACCAGCCCCCGGACAGCCTCTGGAAACACCATATATTTT. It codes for CATSPRTASGNTIYF.

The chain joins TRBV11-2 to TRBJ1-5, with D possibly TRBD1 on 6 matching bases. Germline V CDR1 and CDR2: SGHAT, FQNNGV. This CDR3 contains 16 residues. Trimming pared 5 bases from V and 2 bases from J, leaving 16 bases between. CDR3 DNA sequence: TGTGCCAGCAGCCCTCCGGGGGGCCTCGGCAATCAGCCCCAGCATTTT. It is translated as CASSPPGGLGNQPQHF.

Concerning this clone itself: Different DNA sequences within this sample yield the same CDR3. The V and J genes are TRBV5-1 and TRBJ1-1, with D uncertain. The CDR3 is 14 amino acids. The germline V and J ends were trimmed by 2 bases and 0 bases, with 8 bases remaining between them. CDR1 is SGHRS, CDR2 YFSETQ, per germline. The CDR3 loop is CASSLGDLNTEAFF. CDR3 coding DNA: TGCGCCAGCAGCTTAGGAGATTTGAACACTGAAGCTTTCTTT.

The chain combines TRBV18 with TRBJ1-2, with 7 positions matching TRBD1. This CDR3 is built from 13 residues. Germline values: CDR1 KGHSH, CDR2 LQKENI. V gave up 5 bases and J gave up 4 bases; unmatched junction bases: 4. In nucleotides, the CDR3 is TGTGCCAGCTCAGGGACAGCCAGCTATGGCTACACCTTC. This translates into CASSGTASYGYTF.

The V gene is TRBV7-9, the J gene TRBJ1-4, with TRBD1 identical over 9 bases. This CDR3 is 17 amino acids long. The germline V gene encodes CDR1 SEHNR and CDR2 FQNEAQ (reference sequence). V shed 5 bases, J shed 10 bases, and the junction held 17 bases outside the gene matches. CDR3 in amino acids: CASSAPGQGAAVGKLFF. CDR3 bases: TGTGCCAGCAGCGCTCCGGGACAGGGAGCCGCAGTAGGAAAACTGTTTTTT.

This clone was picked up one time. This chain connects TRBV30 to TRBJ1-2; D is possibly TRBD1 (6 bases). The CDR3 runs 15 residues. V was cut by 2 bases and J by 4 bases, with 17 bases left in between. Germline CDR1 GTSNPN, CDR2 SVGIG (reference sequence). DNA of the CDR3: TGTGCCTGGAGTAGATCAGGGGCGGTAGCCTATGGCTACACCTTC. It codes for CAWSRSGAVAYGYTF.

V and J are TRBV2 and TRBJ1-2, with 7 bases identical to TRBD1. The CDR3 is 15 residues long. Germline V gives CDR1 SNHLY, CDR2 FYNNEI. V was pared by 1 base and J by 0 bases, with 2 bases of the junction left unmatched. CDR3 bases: TGTGCCAGCAGTGAAGGAGGGACAGCTAACTATGGCTACACCTTC. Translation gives CASSEGGTANYGYTF.

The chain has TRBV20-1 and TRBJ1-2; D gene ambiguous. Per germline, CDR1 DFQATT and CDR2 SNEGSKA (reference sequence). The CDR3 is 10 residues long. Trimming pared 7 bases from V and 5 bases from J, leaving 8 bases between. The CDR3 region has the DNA TGCAGTGTGATCCAATATGGCTACACCTTC. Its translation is CSVIQYGYTF.

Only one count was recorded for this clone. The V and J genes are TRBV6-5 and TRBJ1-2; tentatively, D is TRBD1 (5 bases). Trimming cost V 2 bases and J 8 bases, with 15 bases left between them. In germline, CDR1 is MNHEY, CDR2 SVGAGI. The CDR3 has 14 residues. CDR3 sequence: CASSYKGQGGGYTF. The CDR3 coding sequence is TGTGCCAGCAGTTACAAAGGGCAGGGTGGCGGCTACACCTTC.

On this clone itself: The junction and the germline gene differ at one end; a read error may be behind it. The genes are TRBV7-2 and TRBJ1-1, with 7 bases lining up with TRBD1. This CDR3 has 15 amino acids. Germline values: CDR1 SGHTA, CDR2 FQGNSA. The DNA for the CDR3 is TGTGCCAGCAGCTTAGGTCAGGGGGGGGCTCTTCCCCCCTTATTT. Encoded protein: CASSLGQGGALPPLF.

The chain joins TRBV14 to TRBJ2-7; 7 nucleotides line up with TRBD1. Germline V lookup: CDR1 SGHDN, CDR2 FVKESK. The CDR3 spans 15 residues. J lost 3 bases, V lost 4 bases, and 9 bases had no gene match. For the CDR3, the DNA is TGTGCCAGCAGCCGCGGACCGGGACAGAGCTACGAGCAGTACTTC. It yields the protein CASSRGPGQSYEQYF. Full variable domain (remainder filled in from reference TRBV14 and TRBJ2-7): EAGVTQFPSHSVIEKGQTVTLRCDPISGHDNLYWYRRVMGKEIKFLLHFVKESKQDESGMPNNRFLAERTGGTYSTLKVQPAELEDSGVYFCASSRGPGQSYEQYFGPGTRLTVT.

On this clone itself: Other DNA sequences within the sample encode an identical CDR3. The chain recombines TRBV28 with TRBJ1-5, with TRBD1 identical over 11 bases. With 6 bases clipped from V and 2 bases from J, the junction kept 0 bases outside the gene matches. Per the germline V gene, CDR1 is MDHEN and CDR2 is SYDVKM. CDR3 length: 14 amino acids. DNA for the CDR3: TGTGCCAGCAGGGGACAGGGGGGCAATCAGCCCCAGCATTTT. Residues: CASRGQGGNQPQHF.

Here the CDR3 reads CASSLGGREYEQYF. The CDR3 DNA follows: TGTGCCAGCAGCTTGGGCGGGAGGGAGTACGAGCAGTACTTC. The chain has TRBV5-4 and TRBJ2-7; 9 bases are shared with TRBD2. The CDR3 is 14 residues long. The germline V gene encodes CDR1 SGHNT and CDR2 YYREEE (reference sequence). The V segment lost 0 bases and the J segment 4 bases; nucleotides outside the gene matches: 2.

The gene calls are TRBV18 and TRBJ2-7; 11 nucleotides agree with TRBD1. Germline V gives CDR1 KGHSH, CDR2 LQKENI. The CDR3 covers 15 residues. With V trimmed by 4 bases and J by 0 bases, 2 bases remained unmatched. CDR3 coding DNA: TGTGCCAGCTCACGGACAGGGGGCGCCTCCTACGAGCAGTACTTC. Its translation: CASSRTGGASYEQYF. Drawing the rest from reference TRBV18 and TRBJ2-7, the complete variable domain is NAGVMQNPRHLVRRRGQEARLRCSPMKGHSHVYWYRQLPEEGLKFMVYLQKENIIDESGMPKERFSAEFPKEGPSILRIQQVVRGDSAAYFCASSRTGGASYEQYFGPGTRLTVT.

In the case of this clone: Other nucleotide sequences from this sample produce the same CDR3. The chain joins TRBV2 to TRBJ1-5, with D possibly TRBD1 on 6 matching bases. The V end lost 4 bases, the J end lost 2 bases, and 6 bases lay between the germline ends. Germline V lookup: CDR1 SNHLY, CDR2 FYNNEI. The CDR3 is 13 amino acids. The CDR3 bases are TGTGCCAGCAGTGGACAGGGCAATCAGCCCCAGCATTTT. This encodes CASSGQGNQPQHF.

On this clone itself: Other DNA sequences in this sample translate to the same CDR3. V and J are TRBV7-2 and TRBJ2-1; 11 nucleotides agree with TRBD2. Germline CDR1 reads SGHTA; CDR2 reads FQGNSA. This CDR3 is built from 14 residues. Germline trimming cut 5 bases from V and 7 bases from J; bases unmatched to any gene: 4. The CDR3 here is CASSLGTSGNEQFF. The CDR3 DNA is TGTGCCAGCAGCCTCGGGACTAGCGGAAATGAGCAGTTCTTC. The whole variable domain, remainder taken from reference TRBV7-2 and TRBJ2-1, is GAGVSQSPSNKVTEKGKDVELRCDPISGHTALYWYRQSLGQGLEFLIYFQGNSAPDKSGLPSDRFSAERTGGSVSTLTIQRTQQEDSAVYLCASSLGTSGNEQFFGPGTRLTVL.

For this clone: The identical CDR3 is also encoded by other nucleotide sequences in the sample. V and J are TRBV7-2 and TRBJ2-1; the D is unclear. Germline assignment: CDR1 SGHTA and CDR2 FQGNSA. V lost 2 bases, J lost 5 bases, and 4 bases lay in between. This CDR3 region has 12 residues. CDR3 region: CASSLRDNEQFF. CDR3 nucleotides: TGTGCCAGCAGCTTACGAGACAATGAGCAGTTCTTC.